The clone carrying this TCR beta chain was recorded once. Its antigen is undetermined. Per the germline V gene, CDR1 is LGHNA and CDR2 is YNFKEQ. The CDR3 has 17 residues. Trimming cost V 1 base and J 4 bases; bases outside gene matches: 11. The data derive from a study of cytomegalovirus exposure and HLA in healthy donors. Primers included in the PCR were 60 Vbeta and 13 Jbeta primers. Produced via immunoSEQ multiplex PCR; TCRdb's table is partial and in-frame only. The sample holds roughly 58,000 clones, 75% to 90% seen once. Study conclusions and caveats: Using a false discovery rate of 0.05, a later analysis showed that around 16,000 TCR beta sequences were associated with HLA alleles.

This sequence originates from a woman aged 40 to 50 in good health and CMV-seronegative. V gene TRBV4-2 combines with J gene TRBJ2-7, with 9 bases aligning to TRBD1. What was sequenced was PBMCs. The CDR3 spells CASSQAGLGQGRYEQYF. Here the CDR3 DNA reads TGTGCCAGCAGCCAAGCGGGGTTGGGACAGGGAAGGTACGAGCAGTACTTC.